The 13 T cell receptor beta chains listed next were all sequenced from one sample in a study of monozygotic twins with inflammatory bowel disease. TCRdb reworked the 5' RACE reads into one entry per CDR3 protein, no DNA. Recorded for this sample: about 420,000 distinct CDR3 sequences. The sequencing sample was made of blood. All receptors come from a human donor with ulcerative colitis or Crohn's disease, or a healthy co-twin of an affected twin (not recorded which).

The chain has TRBV3-1 and TRBJ1-1; TCRdb's D call, TRBD1, is unchecked because there is no DNA. CDR1 is LGHDT, CDR2 YNNKEL, per germline (reference sequence). This CDR3 region has 13 residues. CDR3 loop: CASSQAGTFRAFF.

The genes are TRBV19 and TRBJ1-1. The germline gives CDR1 LNHDA, CDR2 SQIVND (reference sequence). This CDR3 is built from 11 residues. This CDR3 reads CASTSLLEAFF.

This chain uses TRBV7-2 with TRBJ2-1; TCRdb calls TRBD2, which cannot be checked without DNA. There are 16 residues in the CDR3. Germline V CDR1 and CDR2: SGHTA, FQGNSA. The CDR3 loop is CASNLYGERVYNEQFF.

This rearrangement joins TRBV5-1 to TRBJ1-5; TCRdb lists TRBD1, though no DNA is available to test this call. This CDR3 has 15 residues. Germline values: CDR1 SGHRS, CDR2 YFSETQ. The chain's CDR3 is CASSTTGDSNQPQHF.

The genes are TRBV29-1 and TRBJ2-7; checking the TCRdb D call of TRBD2 is not possible without DNA. Germline V lookup: CDR1 SQVTM, CDR2 ANQGSEA. CDR3 size: 15 residues. The CDR3 loop is CSVLDPGDSSGEQYF.

V gene TRBV27 combines with J gene TRBJ1-1; the TRBD1 assignment by TCRdb is unverifiable without DNA. CDR1 MNHEY and CDR2 SMNVEV come from the germline V gene (reference sequence). The CDR3 has 17 amino acids. Here the CDR3 reads CATSKVRTGGAVQGAFF.

The chain joins TRBV5-1 to TRBJ2-7; TCRdb gives TRBD2 as the D gene, but with no DNA this cannot be confirmed. Germline CDR1 is SGHRS and CDR2 is YFSETQ. The CDR3 loop spans 14 amino acids. CDR3 in amino acids: CASRGTSGPNEQYF.

This chain joins TRBV29-1 and TRBJ1-2. The CDR3 totals 12 residues. CDR1 is SQVTM and CDR2 is ANQGSEA in the germline V gene. CDR3 protein: CSVESLNYGYTF.

The rearrangement links TRBV7-2 to TRBJ2-5. CDR1 and CDR2 from the germline V gene are SGHTA and FQGNSA. The CDR3 runs to 14 residues. CDR3 residues: CASRERLLQETQYF.

The V gene is TRBV5-1, the J gene TRBJ2-1. The CDR3 runs to 16 residues. The V gene's germline CDR1 is SGHRS and CDR2 YFSETQ. The CDR3 region is CASGPGAGASYNEQFF.

The chain carries TRBV4-2 and TRBJ2-1; TCRdb returns TRBD2, unconfirmable since there is no DNA. Germline V lookup: CDR1 LGHNA, CDR2 YNFKEQ. CDR3 length: 16 amino acids. The CDR3 spells CASSQAIAGGPFEQFF.

The chain uses TRBV5-4 and TRBJ1-1. The CDR3 is made up of 15 amino acids. Germline CDR1 reads SGHNT; CDR2 reads YYREEE (reference sequence). This CDR3 is CASSLARQGRTEAFF.

The rearrangement uses TRBV7-9 and TRBJ1-3; TCRdb's D gene call, TRBD1, goes unchecked for lack of DNA. This CDR3 has 16 residues. Germline lookup yields CDR1 SEHNR and CDR2 FQNEAQ (reference sequence). CDR3 residues: CASSLDWGFSGNTIYF.